These T cell receptor beta chains were read from a single sample in a study of T cell responses to AZD1222 COVID-19 vaccine. The protocol was immunoSEQ multiplex PCR, while the TCRdb copy is restricted to in-frame clones and leaves out a portion. The profile covers about 170,000 clones, with roughly 92% appearing a single time and 1.5% to 2% taken by the ten largest. The specimen was peripheral blood, collected on day 0 of AZD1222 vaccination. The source is an adult in good health. Each CDR3 is given with its conserved first and last residue. The D gene is left open where the match is weak.

J: TRBJ1-4; D: .; V: TRBV4-2; CDR3: CASSQDMTPRKEKLFF; DNA: TGTGCCAGCAGCCAAGATATGACCCCTAGGAAGGAAAAACTGTTTTTT
J: TRBJ2-5; D: TRBD1; V: TRBV3-1/TRBV3-2; CDR3: CASSLGQGSQTQYF; DNA: TGTGCCAGCAGCCTCGGACAGGGGTCACAGACCCAGTACTTC
J: TRBJ2-7; D: .; V: TRBV3-1/TRBV3-2; CDR3: CASSLQGQIYEQYF; DNA: TGTGCCAGCAGCCTCCAAGGGCAGATCTACGAGCAGTACTTC
J: TRBJ1-3; D: .; V: TRBV27; CDR3: CASSSASGNTIYF; DNA: TGTGCCAGCAGTTCAGCCTCTGGAAACACCATATATTTT
J: TRBJ1-5; D: TRBD1; V: TRBV7-2; CDR3: CASSAGTGNQPQHF; DNA: TGTGCCAGCAGCGCCGGGACAGGGAATCAGCCCCAGCATTTT
J: TRBJ1-6; D: TRBD1; V: TRBV30; CDR3: CAWRAGDSSPLHF; DNA: TGTGCCTGGAGAGCAGGGGACAGTTCACCCCTCCACTTT
J: TRBJ2-3; D: TRBD2; V: TRBV7-8; CDR3: CASSSRTSGGGQDTQYF; DNA: TGTGCCAGCAGCTCTCGGACTAGCGGGGGGGGTCAAGATACGCAGTATTTT
J: TRBJ2-7; D: TRBD2; V: TRBV7-2; CDR3: CASSLAPGLAGVNF; DNA: TGTGCCAGCAGCTTGGCCCCGGGACTAGCGGGGGTGAACTTC
J: TRBJ1-2; D: .; V: TRBV7-9; CDR3: CAGSSRAGLIRYGYTF; DNA: TGTGCCGGCAGCTCGCGCGCAGGGTTGATTCGCTATGGCTACACCTTC
J: TRBJ1-5; D: TRBD1; V: TRBV6-6; CDR3: CASSGTGVGNQPQHF; DNA: TGTGCCAGCAGCGGAACAGGGGTTGGAAATCAGCCCCAGCATTTT
J: TRBJ2-7; D: TRBD1; V: TRBV5-1; CDR3: CASRLAGQVGEQYF; DNA: TGCGCCAGCAGACTTGCGGGACAGGTCGGCGAGCAGTACTTC
J: TRBJ2-7; D: .; V: TRBV27; CDR3: CASSPVRGAEQYF; DNA: TGTGCCAGCAGTCCCGTCCGGGGCGCCGAGCAGTACTTC